The entry that follows covers one T cell receptor (beta chain) sequence. The data belong to a study of blood T cell repertoires in COVID-19. Sequenced by immunoSEQ multiplex PCR; TCRdb stores in-frame clones only, minus some. The data show around 280,000 clones, approximately 83% seen once. This CDR3 region has 13 residues. Germline V gene data show CDR1 as LNHNV and CDR2 as YYDKDF (reference sequence). V was trimmed by 0 bases and J by 6 bases, leaving 8 bases between them. The TCR comes from a woman in her twenties or thirties who had recovered from COVID-19. The sample was peripheral blood. This chain links TRBV15 with TRBJ1-1, with unresolved D. CDR3 DNA sequence: TGTGCCACCAGCAGAGATATTGCGGCTGAAGCTTTCTTT. Translated: CATSRDIAAEAFF.